This T cell receptor (beta chain) derives from a study of T cell responses to AZD1222 COVID-19 vaccine. TCRdb's table, derived via immunoSEQ multiplex PCR, lists solely in-frame clones and lacks some. The sample contains about 130,000 clones, about 91% of which appear only once. General observations from the study: Donors were mostly white British, more females; clonal diversity possibly underestimated. Recipients of two AZD1222 doses showed rising Spike-specific TCR breadth and depth.

Remarks on this clone: Its target is unknown.

The CDR3 is 12 amino acids. Germline CDR1 is SGHTA and CDR2 is FQGNSA. V was clipped by 6 bases and J by 2 bases; unmatched bases: 1. The chain links TRBV7-2 to TRBJ2-7; 7 bases are a match to TRBD2. The specimen comprised peripheral blood, sampled on day 0 of AZD1222 vaccination. The receptor was derived from an adult in good health. CDR3 in amino acids: CASRRGAYEQYF. The CDR3 bases are TGTGCCAGCAGACGGGGGGCCTACGAGCAGTACTTC.